This T cell receptor beta chain is drawn from a study of beta chain features in type 1 diabetes (dated by TCRdb to about 2018). At the level of the whole study: Patients and healthy donors did not differ in mean age, gender distribution, total cell number or subset yield. A total of roughly 100 million sorted cells were examined across all samples, and the number of cells per subset was strongly correlated with RNA yield. In the study, recently diagnosed type 1 diabetes patients and matched healthy donors were compared on the TCRB repertoires of their sorted circulating CD4+ T cell subsets. Regulatory and stem cell-like memory subsets were obtained from only 8 patients and about 8 healthy donors, while naive and central memory subsets were obtained from all 30 or so donors. Here is what the overall study found, with its caveats: PCR may preferentially amplify shorter templates, but because patient and control samples were amplified and corrected together, any resulting skew would affect both groups equally. Because cDNA rather than genomic DNA was sequenced, highly expressing activated cells could have been over-represented, although no difference in activation and CD3 levels was found between groups. Only small numbers of individuals were included in the HLA sub-analyses, which left unresolved whether HLA type had any influence on TCRB rearrangement. At VDJ recombination sites, type 1 diabetes patients had fewer insertions and more deleted nucleotides, which implies abnormalities in thymic rearrangement. In all four CD4+ subsets, TCRB CDR3 length was moderately but significantly shorter in type 1 diabetes patients. Naive, central memory and regulatory TCRB repertoires appeared to be more alike among patients than among healthy donors.

The CDR3 runs 14 amino acids, cysteine and phenylalanine included. Only the CDR3 region is kept as DNA, spanning 42 bases read in frame from base 1. V loses 2 bases of germline sequence and J loses 0 bases, and the interval between the two ends is 7 bases. The germline V gene sets CDR1 to SGDLS and CDR2 to YYNGEE. This clone was recorded a few times. Its target antigen remains unknown. There are no base qualities to consult, and no much larger clone falls within one base. The entire amount of isolated RNA was reverse transcribed using the High Capacity cDNA Reverse Transcription Kit, so the sequenced TCRB transcripts were expressed ones. Deep immunoSEQ sequencing was applied to naive, central memory and regulatory T cell samples, giving an average of roughly 3.6 million total reads per sample. Sorted cells were lysed in RLT buffer, and RNA was extracted using DNase-treated RNeasy Micro or Mini kits according to cell number. Each cell subset was processed separately to prevent cross-contamination, with patient and healthy donor samples processed together. TCRB sequences were amplified from cDNA with the immunoSEQ multiplex PCR, producing 87-bp fragments spanning the CDR3 region. Sequencing of the amplicons was done on the Illumina HiSeq platform. The authors' pipeline ran thus. Synthetic template baselines were used to correct PCR bias computationally, reads within Hamming distance 2 were collapsed together, and singletons that could not be merged were discarded. By aligning reads against IMGT, V, D and J genes, CDR3 length, and insertions or deletions at six rearrangement sites were assigned. Within each subset, clonotype counts were normalized to sorted cell number, and only after that were true diversity and Gini coefficients computed with the tcR R package. The overlap coefficient, calculated on TCRB nucleotide sequences, was used to quantify repertoire sharing. Out-of-frame TCRB sequences from naive cells were analyzed as a proxy for the pre-selection repertoire. TCRdb holds this immuneACCESS table with in-frame rearrangements only. Some clones are missing; in checked studies, unresolved V genes explain under half, and the rest has no known cause. V and J calls and clone size follow that table, whereas D and trimming were derived from the DNA. In all, the sample holds over 500,000 clones, and about 16% of those were seen once. The ten largest clonotypes hold approximately 0.099% of the sample.

Each donor gave one peripheral blood draw, roughly 120 mL on average, collected into heparinised tubes. A BD FACSAria II was used to sort naive, central memory, regulatory and stem cell-like memory CD4+ T cells with a panel that included CD45RO, CCR7, CD25, CD127, CD95 and CD27. Every sorted population had a purity above 95%. PBMCs were isolated immediately by Lymphoprep density gradient centrifugation and stained directly without culture. Samples were stained and sorted in pairs, with one healthy donor and one patient per experiment, so that batch effects were minimized. The source of this sequence is a man aged 18-30 years in good health. The sample was naive CD4+ T cells from blood. The cell subset or site tag for this specimen amounts to: true naive CD4+ T cells. Recombination connected TRBV9 to TRBJ2-3, with no confident D gene call. The DNA sequence reads TGTGCCAGCAGCGTCAGGCAGAGCACAGATACGCAGTATTTT. Protein translation: CASSVRQSTDTQYF. The CDR3, completed at both ends by the reference TRBV9 and TRBJ2-3 genes, gives the full variable domain DSGVTQTPKHLITATGQRVTLRCSPRSGDLSVYWYQQSLDQGLQFLIQYYNGEERAKGNILERFSAQQFPDLHSELNLSSLELGDSALYFCASSVRQSTDTQYFGPGTRLTVL.